The 16 T cell receptor beta chains in this list originate from one sample, sequenced in a study of blood T cell repertoires in COVID-19. Measured with immunoSEQ multiplex PCR; TCRdb has only the in-frame clones, and not every one. The table has 350,000 to 450,000 clones, 70% to 90% seen once. Input material: PBMCs or T cells enriched from blood (not recorded which). Every receptor here comes from a woman in her late teens or twenties who had been exposed to COVID-19.

This clone was seen once. One end of the junction fails to match germline, which may point to a read error. This chain links TRBV7-3 with TRBJ2-5, with 11 bases matching TRBD2. There are 16 residues in the CDR3. Germline values: CDR1 SGHTA, CDR2 FQGTGA. CDR3 nucleotide sequence: TGTGCCAGCAGCTCCCCGGGACTAGCGGAGCAAGACACCCAGTACTTC. Protein product: CASSSPGLAEQDTQYF.

J is TRBJ1-1 and V is TRBV7-3; no firm D call. The CDR3 runs to 13 residues. Trimming cost V 4 bases and J 1 base, with 7 bases left between them. In germline, CDR1 is SGHTA, CDR2 FQGTGA. CDR3 sequence reads: CASSSPGNTEAFF. Written as DNA, the CDR3 is TGTGCCAGCAGCTCCCCGGGGAACACTGAAGCTTTCTTT.

This chain's CDR3 is CASSVDQSPGWENEQFF. DNA of the CDR3: TGTGCCAGCAGCGTAGATCAGTCCCCGGGATGGGAGAATGAGCAGTTCTTC. This chain joins TRBV9 and TRBJ2-1; possible D gene TRBD2, 5 bases. This CDR3 spans 17 amino acids. CDR1 is SGDLS, CDR2 YYNGEE, per germline. V lost 0 bases and J 7 bases, leaving 20 bases between the germline ends. Filled out from reference TRBV9 and TRBJ2-1, the complete variable domain reads DSGVTQTPKHLITATGQRVTLRCSPRSGDLSVYWYQQSLDQGLQFLIQYYNGEERAKGNILERFSAQQFPDLHSELNLSSLELGDSALYFCASSVDQSPGWENEQFFGPGTRLTVL.

V usage is TRBV12-3 or TRBV12-4 and J usage is TRBJ2-1, with D maybe TRBD2 (7 bases). The CDR3 totals 12 residues. The V end lost 6 bases, the J end lost 8 bases, and 11 bases lay between the germline ends. The CDR3 DNA reads TGTGCCAGCAGGGTAGGGGGGGATGAGCAGTTCTTC. As protein: CASRVGGDEQFF.

The chain has TRBV6-6 and TRBJ1-4, with 7 bases lining up with TRBD1. There are 15 residues in the CDR3. Per the germline V gene, CDR1 is MNHNY and CDR2 is SVGAGI (reference sequence). V lost 4 bases to trimming and J lost 3 bases; unmatched junction nucleotides: 5. CDR3 amino acids: CASSSSGGPNEKLFF. In DNA form, the CDR3 reads TGTGCCAGCAGTTCTTCAGGGGGTCCTAATGAAAAACTGTTTTTT.

This clone has a handful of counts. The chain joins TRBV12-3 or TRBV12-4 to TRBJ1-2; the D gene is possibly TRBD1 (6 bases). Deletions cut 4 bases from V and 5 bases from J, with 11 bases between. The CDR3 loop spans 13 amino acids. As DNA, the CDR3 is TGTGCCAGCAGTTCTTACAGGGCTTATGGCTACACCTTC. Translated, it gives CASSSYRAYGYTF.

The chain carries TRBV2 and TRBJ2-2; TRBD1 matches at 9 bases. The junction had 6 bases not matched to a gene; V was cut back by 6 bases and J by 1 base. The CDR3 is 16 amino acids. Germline V gene sequence: CDR1 SNHLY, CDR2 FYNNEI. The CDR3: CASRTLDRGNTGELFF. As DNA, the CDR3 is TGTGCCAGCAGGACGCTGGACAGGGGGAACACCGGGGAGCTGTTTTTT.

V usage is TRBV7-6 and J usage is TRBJ2-1; 7 bases fit TRBD2. In germline, CDR1 is SGHVS, CDR2 FNYEAQ. The CDR3 covers 17 residues. J was trimmed by 6 bases and V by 4 bases; bases with no gene match: 15. CDR3 residues: CASSSSYPAGISNEQFF. For the CDR3, the DNA is TGTGCCAGCAGCTCCTCGTACCCAGCGGGGATCTCCAATGAGCAGTTCTTC.

The CDR3 loop is CASSFGGPITDTQYF. CDR3 nucleotides: TGTGCCAGCAGCTTCGGGGGGCCAATCACAGATACGCAGTATTTT. V is TRBV5-4 and J is TRBJ2-3, with D tentatively TRBD2 (7 bases). V gave up 2 bases and J gave up 2 bases, with 12 bases separating them. Germline-derived CDR1 and CDR2 are SGHNT and YYREEE (reference sequence). The CDR3 runs 15 residues.

The V and J genes are TRBV4-2 and TRBJ2-3; TRBD2 matches at 11 bases. CDR3 size: 19 residues. The V segment lost 1 base and the J segment 3 bases; nucleotides outside the gene matches: 12. CDR1 and CDR2 from the germline V gene are LGHNA and YNFKEQ. As DNA, the CDR3 is TGTGCCAGCAGCCAAGCTTTAGCGGGAGGGCCGTGGGTGACAGATACGCAGTATTTT. Its translation is CASSQALAGGPWVTDTQYF.

The V gene is TRBV6-5, the J gene TRBJ2-1, with 7 bases lining up with TRBD2. The CDR3 loop spans 14 amino acids. Germline CDR1 and CDR2: MNHEY and SVGAGI. The V segment lost 5 bases and the J segment 3 bases; nucleotides outside the gene matches: 4. The CDR3 region has the DNA TGTGCCAGCAGTCCGGGACTAAACTACAATGAGCAGTTCTTC. Protein product: CASSPGLNYNEQFF.

The rearrangement joins TRBV28 to TRBJ2-7, with D unclear. V was pared by 7 bases and J by 3 bases, with 7 bases between. CDR1 is MDHEN, CDR2 SYDVKM, per germline. CDR3 size: 11 residues. CDR3 protein: CASNYLYEQYF. The CDR3 nucleotides read TGTGCCAGCAACTATCTCTACGAGCAGTACTTC.

The chain couples TRBV7-9 to TRBJ2-6; tentatively, D is TRBD1 (6 bases). V lost 1 base, J lost 0 bases, and 16 bases lay in between. The germline CDR1 and CDR2 sequences are SEHNR and FQNEAQ (reference sequence). This CDR3 has 19 amino acids. This chain's CDR3 is CASSLEIGTLPSGANVLTF. In DNA, the CDR3 is TGTGCCAGCAGCTTAGAAATCGGGACATTACCCTCTGGGGCCAACGTCCTGACTTTC.

The chain uses TRBV5-1 and TRBJ1-5; 11 nucleotides match TRBD1. Germline V gene sequence: CDR1 SGHRS, CDR2 YFSETQ. The CDR3 is 19 residues long. J gave up 2 bases and V 3 bases, and 13 bases lay outside the gene matches. The CDR3, as DNA: TGCGCCAGCAGCTCGGCCCCCGGACAGGGGGCTTGGGGCAATCAGCCCCAGCATTTT. It is translated as CASSSAPGQGAWGNQPQHF.

This chain links TRBV14 with TRBJ1-2, with 10 bases aligning to TRBD1. CDR1 SGHDN and CDR2 FVKESK come from the germline V gene. After removal of 3 bases from V and 8 bases from J, the junction contained 9 bases not matched to a gene. This CDR3 is 15 amino acids long. The CDR3 loop is CASSHLDRGSGGYTF. CDR3 nucleotides: TGTGCCAGCAGCCATCTGGACAGGGGGAGTGGGGGCTACACCTTC. Filled out from reference TRBV14 and TRBJ1-2, the complete variable domain reads EAGVTQFPSHSVIEKGQTVTLRCDPISGHDNLYWYRRVMGKEIKFLLHFVKESKQDESGMPNNRFLAERTGGTYSTLKVQPAELEDSGVYFCASSHLDRGSGGYTFGSGTRLTVV.

This clone was detected only once. The V call is TRBV25-1, the J call TRBJ2-1; 9 bases map to TRBD1. After removal of 11 bases from V and 4 bases from J, the junction contained 18 bases not matched to a gene. The CDR3 is 17 residues long. The germline CDR1 and CDR2 sequences are MGHDK and SYGVNS. The CDR3 region is CAVQATGGLFQYNEQFF. For the CDR3, the DNA is TGTGCCGTACAGGCTACAGGGGGCCTTTTTCAATACAATGAGCAGTTCTTC. Full variable domain (remainder filled in from reference TRBV25-1 and TRBJ2-1): EADIYQTPRYLVIGTGKKITLECSQTMGHDKMYWYQQDPGMELHLIHYSYGVNSTEKGDLSSESTVSRIRTEHFPLTLESARPSHTSQYLCAVQATGGLFQYNEQFFGPGTRLTVL.